This T cell receptor beta chain was recorded in a study of T-cell memory formation after mild COVID-19 (dated by TCRdb to about 2021). The study in broad terms: Most TCR sequence clusters were specific to one of the two donors. Longitudinal TCRalpha and TCRbeta repertoire sequencing tracked T-cell clones expanding and contracting after mild COVID-19 in a couple of donors. Two young, previously healthy adult volunteers made up the cohort, one male and one female. Beyond this particular receptor, the publication reports: Whether the second-wave clones peaking on day 37 were SARS-CoV-2 specific was not confirmed. Contracting CD4+ clones appeared mostly in the CM and EM memory subsets, whereas CD8+ clones were enriched in EMRA. Some responding clones were detected in pre-infection memory, which suggested that pre-existing cross-reactive memory T cells had joined the SARS-CoV-2 response. Clones contracting from day 15 to 85 had balanced CD4/CD8 phenotypes, while a second wave expanding from day 15 to 37 was biased towards CD4+. Only a couple of mild cases were covered in the study, and larger cohorts including severe cases with pre-infection samples were considered necessary.

The data were produced on an Illumina NovaSeq 6000. TCRalpha and TCRbeta cDNA libraries were built by 5'RACE with constant-segment primers, adding sample barcodes and unique molecular identifiers. RNA was extracted from every sample with Trizol reagent. Library amplification was performed in two PCR steps, and a second sample barcode and Illumina TruSeq adapters were introduced in the second step. The libraries were sequenced on an Illumina NovaSeq using 2 x 150 bp paired-end reads. The source study handled its data this way. Demultiplexing of reads and collapsing into UMI-guided consensus sequences were performed with migec v1.2.7. Using mixcr v2.1.11, UMI consensuses were aligned to TRA and TRB V and J templates and then assembled into clonotypes. Expanded or contracted clonotypes were those called significant by both edgeR and NoisET, with noise models trained on biological replicates. edgeR calls used a false discovery rate-adjusted p below 0.01 and a log2 fold-change threshold of 1. As an exploratory analysis of dynamics, max-normalized trajectories of the 1000 most abundant clonotypes were examined by PCA with hierarchical clustering. Separately sequenced CD4+ and CD8+ repertoires were used to assign a CD4 or CD8 phenotype to each responding clone. The public reads were run again by TCRdb, first through fastp at Q25 and then through MiXCR, and only productive beta chains were kept. Identical CDR3 protein sequences are pooled into one entry, listed with their most common genes and DNA. TCRdb, not the authors, supplied the V and J calls. Recorded for this sample are some 57,000 distinct CDR3 sequences; 10% to 15% of them occurred a single time. Together, the top ten hold around 25% of the sample.

The table lists this clonotype with many counts. Its recognized antigen is unknown. No base qualities exist here, and no much larger clone lies one base off it. Ficoll-Paque density gradient centrifugation was used to isolate PBMCs. CDR1 and CDR2 (KGHDR, SFDVKD) derive from the germline V gene. The CDR3 runs 15 residues from the cysteine to the phenylalanine. CDR3 DNA is the only sequence kept; it has 45 bases, read in frame from the first base. V is pruned by 4 bases and J by 5 bases, leaving 6 bases of the junction without a gene match. This receptor was identified in a man between 18 and 35 years old who had mild COVID-19 (a few samples of this study predate the infection). The sample titles of this study are shuffled in the database, so cell type and time point are left out; the donor was told from shared clones. Recombination linked TRBV24-1 to TRBJ2-3, with 9 middle bases fitting TRBD2. Sample: PBMCs or a T cell subset sorted from them (not recorded which). In nucleotides, the sequence is TGTGCCACCAGTGACATAGCGGGGGCGGGAGATACGCAGTATTTT. This is translated as CATSDIAGAGDTQYF.